Shown below are 10 T cell receptor beta chains from a single sample sequenced in a study of radiotherapy plus CTLA-4 blockade in lung cancer. Clones were sequenced by immunoSEQ multiplex PCR, and TCRdb holds only the in-frame ones, with some missing. In the table there are fewer than 70,000 clones, around 80% of which are singletons. Specimen: peripheral blood, collected from a patient treated with radiotherapy plus ipilimumab. The source is a human donor with non-small cell lung cancer who had a complete response to radiotherapy plus ipilimumab.

The rearrangement joins TRBV6-5 to TRBJ2-3; 9 nucleotides agree with TRBD2. The CDR3 is 14 amino acids. Germline V gene lookup returns CDR1 MNHEY and CDR2 SVGAGI. Losses at the gene ends were 6 bases for V and 5 bases for J; bases not matched to a gene: 6. The CDR3 sequence: CASRQAGGGDTQYF. The CDR3 coding sequence is TGTGCCAGCAGGCAAGCGGGGGGTGGAGATACGCAGTATTTT.

The genes are TRBV18 and TRBJ2-7, with D tentatively TRBD2 (5 bases). Germline assignment: CDR1 KGHSH and CDR2 LQKENI. The CDR3 extends over 13 amino acids. Trimming pared 4 bases from V and 6 bases from J, leaving 13 bases between. The CDR3 protein is CASSQVSVGEQYV. The CDR3 region has the DNA TGTGCCAGCTCACAGGTTAGCGTGGGCGAGCAGTACGTC.

V is TRBV5-1 and J is TRBJ2-7; 10 positions agree with TRBD1. The CDR3 contains 14 residues. Germline loops: CDR1 SGHRS, CDR2 YFSETQ. V gave up 4 bases and J gave up 4 bases; unmatched junction bases: 5. The CDR3 sequence is CASSTRTGGYEQYF. In DNA, the CDR3 is TGCGCCAGCAGCACAAGGACAGGGGGGTACGAGCAGTACTTC.

To note about this clone: In the same sample, other DNA sequences code for this CDR3. The V and J genes are TRBV30 and TRBJ1-2, with no clear D. Per germline, CDR1 GTSNPN and CDR2 SVGIG (reference sequence). V was pared by 0 bases and J by 3 bases, with 8 bases between. The length of the CDR3 is 13 residues. CDR3 DNA: TGTGCCTGGAGTGTACGTAGGGACTATGGCTACACCTTC. It codes for CAWSVRRDYGYTF.

The chain has TRBV19 and TRBJ1-2; 9 nucleotides agree with TRBD1. Germline assignment: CDR1 LNHDA and CDR2 SQIVND (reference sequence). The CDR3 spans 15 residues. V was pared by 3 bases and J by 2 bases, with 4 bases of the junction left unmatched. The CDR3 DNA follows: TGTGCCAGTAGTATGTGGGACAGGGAGAACTATGGCTACACCTTC. Amino acid sequence: CASSMWDRENYGYTF.

This clone was detected once. CDR3: CSASHLPQHF. The CDR3 DNA reads TGCAGTGCTAGTCATTTACCCCAGCATTTT. The chain combines TRBV20-1 with TRBJ1-5; no definite D call. The CDR3 spans 10 residues. Germline lookup yields CDR1 DFQATT and CDR2 SNEGSKA (reference sequence). V lost 3 bases and J lost 10, with 7 bases in between.

The J gene is TRBJ1-1, the V gene TRBV11-2, with 7 bases fitting TRBD1. The germline V gene encodes CDR1 SGHAT and CDR2 FQNNGV. The CDR3 length is 14 residues. The junction had 4 bases not matched to a gene; V was cut back by 1 base and J by 5 bases. The CDR3 nucleotides read TGTGCCAGCAGCTTAGCAGGGGGGGATACTGAAGCTTTCTTT. Translating it yields CASSLAGGDTEAFF.

The chain couples TRBV27 to TRBJ2-7, with D uncertain. Trimming stripped 6 bases from V and 5 bases from J, with 14 bases between. The CDR3 runs 13 residues. Looked up from germline, CDR1 is MNHEY and CDR2 is SMNVEV (reference sequence). CDR3: CASSSGPWDEQYF. The CDR3 DNA sequence: TGTGCCAGCAGCTCCGGACCTTGGGACGAGCAGTACTTC.

V is TRBV11-3 and J is TRBJ2-5; D unclear. The CDR3 length is 14 residues. Germline-derived CDR1 and CDR2 are SGHNT and YENEEA. V was cut by 5 bases and J by 3 bases, with 13 bases left in between. In DNA form, the CDR3 reads TGTGCCAGCAGCCCACCGGGCCGAAAAGAGACCCAGTACTTC. Protein product: CASSPPGRKETQYF.

The chain couples TRBV18 to TRBJ2-7, with 10 nucleotides matching TRBD1. This CDR3 spans 14 amino acids. With 0 bases clipped from V and 7 bases from J, the junction kept 3 bases outside the gene matches. Germline CDR1 and CDR2: KGHSH and LQKENI. CDR3 amino acids: CASSPPGQGMEQYF. The CDR3 DNA reads as TGTGCCAGCTCACCACCGGGACAGGGGATGGAGCAGTACTTC.